This T cell receptor (beta chain) was obtained from a study of T cell responses to AZD1222 COVID-19 vaccine. Analysis merged second doses at about 4 or about 12 weeks. Regarding the study as a whole: Baseline seropositivity occurred in only 5 or 6 AZD1222 recipients. White British ancestry dominated among donors, who included more females, and clonal diversity was possibly underestimated. Vaccine-related CD4 TCRs covered spike, predominating at 160-218 and 743-854.

TCRdb keeps only in-frame clones here, not all; method: immunoSEQ multiplex PCR. The sample has roughly 84,000 clones, roughly nine tenths seen once. Germline V lookup: CDR1 SQVTM, CDR2 ANQGSEA. This CDR3 contains 11 residues. With 0 bases removed from V and 17 bases from J, the gap between germline ends came to 13 bases. A note on this clone: Its target is unknown.

The clonotype comes from an adult who received the AZD1222 COVID-19 vaccine. The sequences come from peripheral blood, collected 28 days after the second AZD1222 dose. The chain is built from TRBV29-1 and TRBJ1-4; D unclear. The CDR3 is CSVEDPVMSFF. DNA for the CDR3: TGCAGCGTTGAAGATCCTGTGATGTCATTTTTT.